These 9 T cell receptor beta chains came from one sample sequenced in a study of blood T cell repertoires in COVID-19. Repertoires were generated with immunoSEQ multiplex PCR, while TCRdb's copy carries only in-frame clones and drops some. The sample yields some 64,000 clones, about three quarters seen once. The sequenced sample was peripheral blood. The receptors originated from a human donor in a cohort sampled during active COVID-19.

The chain has TRBV9 and TRBJ2-1; D remains unclear. The CDR3 is 14 amino acids. Germline V gene sequence: CDR1 SGDLS, CDR2 YYNGEE. V shed 1 base and J shed 8 bases, with 13 bases lying between them. As DNA, the CDR3 is TGTGCCAGCAGCGTAAGGCGGCAGACCGATGAGCAGTTCTTC. This gives the protein CASSVRRQTDEQFF. Together with reference TRBV9 and TRBJ2-1, the CDR3 gives the full variable domain: DSGVTQTPKHLITATGQRVTLRCSPRSGDLSVYWYQQSLDQGLQFLIQYYNGEERAKGNILERFSAQQFPDLHSELNLSSLELGDSALYFCASSVRRQTDEQFFGPGTRLTVL.

The gene calls are TRBV30 and TRBJ1-5, with D unclear. This CDR3 region has 16 residues. V was shortened by 0 bases and J by 2 bases, with 14 bases between the two germline ends. CDR1 and CDR2 (germline): GTSNPN, SVGIG (reference sequence). This CDR3 reads CAWSVRGIGGNQPQHF. Here the CDR3 DNA reads TGTGCCTGGAGTGTGCGAGGGATTGGGGGCAATCAGCCCCAGCATTTT.

This clone has only a few counts. V is TRBV10-1 and J is TRBJ2-7; TRBD1 aligns across 9 bases. J lost 2 bases, V lost 10 bases, and 6 bases had no gene match. CDR1 and CDR2 (germline): WNHNN, SYGVQD (reference sequence). The CDR3 consists of 13 residues. The CDR3 spells CATPGQGAYEQYF. Here the CDR3 DNA reads TGCGCCACCCCGGGACAGGGCGCCTACGAGCAGTACTTC.

The gene calls are TRBV19 and TRBJ1-5; 11 bases fit TRBD1. Germline lookup yields CDR1 LNHDA and CDR2 SQIVND (reference sequence). The CDR3 is 14 amino acids. The V gene end was trimmed by 11 bases and the J gene end by 6 bases; junction bases not matched to a gene: 9. CDR3 loop: CAGARTGGLQPQHF. CDR3 nucleotide sequence: TGTGCCGGGGCCAGGACAGGGGGCCTTCAGCCCCAGCATTTT.

The chain is built from TRBV6-1 and TRBJ1-5, with D possibly being TRBD1 (6 bases). Germline lookup yields CDR1 MNHNS and CDR2 SASEGT. Deletions cut 0 bases from V and 7 bases from J, with 10 bases between. The CDR3 spans 14 residues. The CDR3, as DNA: TGTGCCAGCAGTGAAGCGACAGGTTGGCAGCCCCAGCATTTT. Translating it yields CASSEATGWQPQHF.

The V and J genes are TRBV27 and TRBJ2-7; 8 nucleotides match TRBD1. V trimming: 3 bases; J trimming: 0 bases; junction bases outside the gene matches: 1. In germline, CDR1 is MNHEY, CDR2 SMNVEV (reference sequence). The CDR3 contains 14 residues. This CDR3 is CASSFRGRSYEQYF. The CDR3 coding sequence is TGTGCCAGCAGTTTCAGGGGGCGCTCCTACGAGCAGTACTTC.

The chain has TRBV5-4 and TRBJ2-5; D might be TRBD2 (5 bases). The CDR3 spans 11 residues. The germline V and J ends were trimmed by 9 bases and 5 bases, with 11 bases remaining between them. Germline CDR1 reads SGHNT; CDR2 reads YYREEE (reference sequence). In DNA, the CDR3 is TGTGCCATGGAGGCGAGGGAGACCCAGTACTTC. Its protein is CAMEARETQYF.

The gene calls are TRBV5-1 and TRBJ2-3; weak D call: TRBD1 (5 bases). V lost 0 bases, J lost 0 bases, and 8 bases lay in between. There are 15 residues in the CDR3. Germline lookup yields CDR1 SGHRS and CDR2 YFSETQ. DNA of the CDR3: TGCGCCAGCAGCTTGGGACAGACTAGCACAGATACGCAGTATTTT. Amino acid sequence: CASSLGQTSTDTQYF.

This clone was detected many times. The chain couples TRBV6-2 or TRBV6-3 to TRBJ2-7; D might be TRBD2 (6 bases). This CDR3 spans 14 amino acids. V lost 3 bases to trimming and J lost 1 base, with 10 bases between them. Germline-derived CDR1 and CDR2 are MNHEY and SVGEGT. This CDR3 reads CASSYLEGSYEQYF. For the CDR3, the DNA is TGTGCCAGCAGTTATTTGGAGGGATCCTACGAGCAGTACTTC.